Below, 26 T cell receptor beta chains from the same sample are listed, as sequenced in a study of cytomegalovirus exposure and HLA in healthy donors. This PCR relied on a set of 60 Vbeta primers and 13 Jbeta primers. Using immunoSEQ multiplex PCR, the repertoire was profiled, and TCRdb retains in-frame clones only, with some absent. The sample has roughly 130,000 clones, 80% seen once. Sequenced input: PBMCs. The source of these receptors is a man aged 25-45 years in good health and CMV-seronegative.

The chain employs TRBV7-8 and TRBJ1-5; 7 nucleotides align to TRBD1. The V segment lost 5 bases and the J segment 2 bases; nucleotides outside the gene matches: 6. The CDR3 is made up of 15 amino acids. Germline CDR1 is SGHVS and CDR2 is FQNEAQ. CDR3 loop: CASSTGTAGNQPQHF. In DNA, the CDR3 is TGTGCCAGCAGCACGGGGACAGCTGGCAATCAGCCCCAGCATTTT.

This clone occurred once. The chain links TRBV28 to TRBJ2-1; perhaps TRBD2 as D (6 bases). The CDR3 totals 11 residues. V lost 7 bases, J lost 8 bases, and 9 bases lay in between. Germline loops: CDR1 MDHEN, CDR2 SYDVKM. The CDR3 sequence is CASTGGDEQFF. The DNA of the CDR3 is TGTGCCAGCACCGGAGGGGATGAGCAGTTCTTC.

V and J are TRBV9 and TRBJ2-7, with 7 bases lining up with TRBD2. The CDR3 has 14 amino acids. Germline-derived CDR1 and CDR2 are SGDLS and YYNGEE. V lost 0 bases to trimming and J lost 3 bases; unmatched junction nucleotides: 3. The CDR3 sequence is CASSVESGGYEQYF. CDR3 sequence (DNA): TGTGCCAGCAGCGTAGAATCGGGAGGCTACGAGCAGTACTTC.

The rearrangement joins TRBV19 to TRBJ1-3; D call uncertain. The CDR3 length is 15 residues. In germline, CDR1 is LNHDA, CDR2 SQIVND (reference sequence). Trimming removed 5 bases at V and 0 bases at J, with 11 bases between. The CDR3 here is CASSPSSGSGNTIYF. The DNA for the CDR3 is TGTGCCAGTAGTCCCTCTTCCGGCTCTGGAAACACCATATATTTT.

V and J are TRBV19 and TRBJ1-2; the D gene is possibly TRBD1 (5 bases). This CDR3 region has 13 residues. V was shortened by 3 bases and J by 1 base, with 6 bases between the two germline ends. Germline-derived CDR1 and CDR2 are LNHDA and SQIVND (reference sequence). For the CDR3, the DNA is TGTGCCAGTAGTATGCAGGGTAACTATGGCTACACCTTC. As protein: CASSMQGNYGYTF. Complete variable domain (other parts from reference TRBV19 and TRBJ1-2): DGGITQSPKYLFRKEGQNVTLSCEQNLNHDAMYWYRQDPGQGLRLIYYSQIVNDFQKGDIAEGYSVSREKKESFPLTVTSAQKNPTAFYLCASSMQGNYGYTFGSGTRLTVV.

The CDR3 DNA follows: TGTGCCAGCAGTTCGCCCGGGACTAGCGGGAGCGAGCAGTACTTC. It is translated as CASSSPGTSGSEQYF. The chain is built from TRBV6-5 and TRBJ2-7, with 14 bases aligning to TRBD2. V lost 4 bases, J lost 6 bases, and 5 bases stayed unmatched. Germline V CDR1 and CDR2: MNHEY, SVGAGI. The length of the CDR3 is 15 residues.

The chain couples TRBV6-1 to TRBJ2-1, with 10 bases lining up with TRBD1. Germline CDR1 MNHNS, CDR2 SASEGT. Trimming at V came to 2 bases and at J to 6 bases, leaving 1 base not matched to a gene. The CDR3 is made up of 14 amino acids. The CDR3: CASSERTGGNEQFF. As DNA, the CDR3 is TGTGCCAGCAGTGAAAGGACAGGGGGCAATGAGCAGTTCTTC.

This clone turned up a few times. The J gene is TRBJ2-7, the V gene TRBV4-1; D might be TRBD2 (5 bases). Trimming pared 3 bases from V and 7 bases from J, leaving 13 bases between. Looked up from germline, CDR1 is MGHRA and CDR2 is YSYEKL. This CDR3 region has 13 residues. The chain's CDR3 is CASSHTPEGEQYF. CDR3 nucleotides: TGCGCCAGCAGCCACACTCCAGAGGGTGAGCAGTACTTC.

This clone was observed a few times. V and J are TRBV6-5 and TRBJ2-7, with D possibly being TRBD2 (5 bases). The CDR3 has 16 amino acids. Deletions cut 3 bases from V and 2 bases from J, with 17 bases between. In germline, CDR1 is MNHEY, CDR2 SVGAGI. The CDR3 loop reads CASSYKLASFAYEQYF. The CDR3, as DNA: TGTGCCAGCAGTTATAAGTTGGCTAGCTTCGCCTACGAGCAGTACTTC.

This rearrangement joins TRBV5-1 to TRBJ1-1; TRBD1 agrees at 8 bases. This CDR3 has 13 residues. Germline CDR1 SGHRS, CDR2 YFSETQ. V shed 0 bases, J shed 8 bases, and the junction held 3 bases outside the gene matches. Here the CDR3 DNA reads TGCGCCAGCAGCTTGGATGGGACAGGCGAAGCTTTCTTT. Amino acids: CASSLDGTGEAFF.

The gene calls are TRBV14 and TRBJ2-7; 10 bases align to TRBD2. V trimming: 6 bases; J trimming: 2 bases; junction bases outside the gene matches: 13. CDR3 size: 17 residues. Germline V CDR1 and CDR2: SGHDN, FVKESK. The CDR3 bases are TGTGCCAGCAGTCCGGACGGGAGGACTAGCGGACCCTACGAGCAGTACTTC. Its protein is CASSPDGRTSGPYEQYF.

The chain uses TRBV4-3 and TRBJ2-7; maybe TRBD1 (6 bases). Germline-derived CDR1 and CDR2 are LGHNA and YSLEER. This CDR3 contains 13 residues. The germline V and J ends were trimmed by 3 bases and 3 bases, with 9 bases remaining between them. The CDR3 loop is CASSQARGYEQYF. The CDR3 DNA follows: TGCGCCAGCAGCCAGGCCAGGGGCTACGAGCAGTACTTC.

The genes are TRBV2 and TRBJ2-1, with D unclear. Between the trimmed V and J ends, which lost 3 bases and 10 bases, there was a span of 7 bases. Germline CDR1 SNHLY, CDR2 FYNNEI. CDR3 length: 11 residues. CDR3 sequence: CASSEPEEQFF. Here the CDR3 DNA reads TGTGCCAGCAGTGAGCCCGAGGAGCAGTTCTTC.

The V and J genes are TRBV5-5 and TRBJ1-1; perhaps TRBD1 as D (5 bases). Trimming stripped 4 bases from V and 1 base from J, with 8 bases between. The CDR3 extends over 13 amino acids. Germline assignment: CDR1 SGHKS and CDR2 YYEKEE (reference sequence). CDR3 region: CASSIGQNTEAFF. CDR3 DNA sequence: TGTGCCAGCAGCATTGGACAGAACACTGAAGCTTTCTTT.

This clone was observed once. The rearrangement links TRBV9 to TRBJ2-7; 7 bases fit TRBD2. The CDR3 is 16 residues long. V trimming: 0 bases; J trimming: 3 bases; junction bases outside the gene matches: 9. Germline-derived CDR1 and CDR2 are SGDLS and YYNGEE. The CDR3 DNA reads as TGTGCCAGCAGCGTAGGTCCCCTAGCGGAACACTACGAGCAGTACTTC. Encoded protein: CASSVGPLAEHYEQYF. Supplemented by reference TRBV9 and TRBJ2-7, the full variable domain reads DSGVTQTPKHLITATGQRVTLRCSPRSGDLSVYWYQQSLDQGLQFLIQYYNGEERAKGNILERFSAQQFPDLHSELNLSSLELGDSALYFCASSVGPLAEHYEQYFGPGTRLTVT.

J is TRBJ1-4 and V is TRBV7-9, with D hard to call. V shed 5 bases and J shed 0 bases, with 13 bases lying between them. The CDR3 has 16 amino acids. From germline, CDR1 is SEHNR and CDR2 FQNEAQ (reference sequence). CDR3 nucleotides: TGTGCCAGCAGCCCCGGCGGTTGGGCAACTAATGAAAAACTGTTTTTT. Translated, it gives CASSPGGWATNEKLFF.

This chain connects TRBV11-3 to TRBJ1-2, with a tentative D call TRBD1 (6 bases). The CDR3 consists of 13 residues. The V gene lost 4 bases and the J gene lost 4 bases, with 10 bases spanning the gap. The germline gives CDR1 SGHNT, CDR2 YENEEA. CDR3 sequence reads: CASSSGQSYGYTF. The CDR3 DNA reads TGTGCCAGCAGCTCCGGACAGAGCTATGGCTACACCTTC.

The chain is built from TRBV7-3 and TRBJ2-1, with 7 bases identical to TRBD2. With 2 bases clipped from V and 5 bases from J, the junction kept 3 bases outside the gene matches. There are 14 residues in the CDR3. Germline V gene data show CDR1 as SGHTA and CDR2 as FQGTGA. CDR3 sequence: CASSLGGVNNEQFF. The CDR3 nucleotides read TGTGCCAGCAGCTTAGGGGGGGTGAACAATGAGCAGTTCTTC. Complete variable domain (other parts from reference TRBV7-3 and TRBJ2-1): GAGVSQTPSNKVTEKGKYVELRCDPISGHTALYWYRQSLGQGPEFLIYFQGTGAADDSGLPNDRFFAVRPEGSVSTLKIQRTERGDSAVYLCASSLGGVNNEQFFGPGTRLTVL.

This chain joins TRBV13 and TRBJ2-7, with TRBD1 matching over 7 bases. Germline V gives CDR1 PRHDT, CDR2 FYEKMQ (reference sequence). The CDR3 totals 15 residues. Trimming cost V 6 bases and J 5 bases; bases outside gene matches: 13. CDR3 amino acids: CASSLQGHGVHEQYF. CDR3 nucleotides: TGTGCCAGCAGTTTACAGGGGCACGGAGTCCACGAGCAGTACTTC.

This rearrangement joins TRBV9 to TRBJ1-1; TRBD1 might be the D (6 bases). V was pared by 3 bases and J by 2 bases, with 14 bases between. Germline CDR1 is SGDLS and CDR2 is YYNGEE. The CDR3 runs 15 residues. The CDR3 protein is CASSASGTPNTEAFF. The DNA for the CDR3 is TGTGCCAGCAGCGCCTCCGGGACACCAAACACTGAAGCTTTCTTT.

V is TRBV19 and J is TRBJ1-2; possible D gene TRBD1, 5 bases. This CDR3 contains 15 residues. The germline gives CDR1 LNHDA, CDR2 SQIVND (reference sequence). The V end lost 1 base, the J end lost 4 bases, and 13 bases lay between the germline ends. CDR3 sequence: CASSIAQGNSYGYTF. The CDR3 bases are TGTGCCAGTAGTATAGCGCAGGGCAATAGCTATGGCTACACCTTC. The full variable domain, completed using reference TRBV19 and TRBJ1-2, is DGGITQSPKYLFRKEGQNVTLSCEQNLNHDAMYWYRQDPGQGLRLIYYSQIVNDFQKGDIAEGYSVSREKKESFPLTVTSAQKNPTAFYLCASSIAQGNSYGYTFGSGTRLTVV.

This chain connects TRBV15 to TRBJ1-5, with 9 bases that match TRBD1. V lost 8 bases to trimming and J lost 4 bases; unmatched junction nucleotides: 3. This CDR3 comprises 13 residues. Germline V gene sequence: CDR1 LNHNV, CDR2 YYDKDF (reference sequence). The CDR3 spells CATQGTGNQPQHF. For the CDR3, the DNA is TGTGCCACCCAAGGGACAGGGAATCAGCCCCAGCATTTT.

V and J are TRBV25-1 and TRBJ1-1, with 9 positions matching TRBD1. With 4 bases clipped from V and 7 bases from J, the junction kept 4 bases outside the gene matches. Germline V gene lookup returns CDR1 MGHDK and CDR2 SYGVNS. This CDR3 spans 13 amino acids. CDR3 DNA: TGTGCCAGCAGTGCAACAGGGGGCCTTGAAGCTTTCTTT. This gives the protein CASSATGGLEAFF. The variable domain in full, with the rest retrieved from reference TRBV25-1 and TRBJ1-1, is EADIYQTPRYLVIGTGKKITLECSQTMGHDKMYWYQQDPGMELHLIHYSYGVNSTEKGDLSSESTVSRIRTEHFPLTLESARPSHTSQYLCASSATGGLEAFFGQGTRLTVV.

V usage is TRBV7-9 and J usage is TRBJ1-1; D not certain. V lost 5 bases, J lost 1 base, and 14 bases lay in between. Germline V gene data show CDR1 as SEHNR and CDR2 as FQNEAQ (reference sequence). This CDR3 is built from 15 residues. DNA for the CDR3: TGTGCCAGCAGCCCCCTTTATAGCAGGAACACTGAAGCTTTCTTT. Amino acid sequence: CASSPLYSRNTEAFF.

V usage is TRBV11-3 and J usage is TRBJ2-3; 13 positions agree with TRBD2. CDR1 is SGHNT, CDR2 YENEEA, per germline. V lost 0 bases, J lost 11 bases, and 2 bases stayed unmatched. The CDR3 is made up of 14 amino acids. In nucleotides, the CDR3 is TGTGCCAGCAGCTTAGAGACTAGCGGGAGGAAGCAGTATTTT. This translates into CASSLETSGRKQYF.

This chain connects TRBV7-2 to TRBJ1-5, with D hard to call. Germline V gene sequence: CDR1 SGHTA, CDR2 FQGNSA. This CDR3 contains 14 residues. The V end lost 6 bases, the J end lost 5 bases, and 14 bases lay between the germline ends. The DNA for the CDR3 is TGTGCCAGCAGTCAACTAGGTGTCGATCAGCCCCAGCATTTT. Residues: CASSQLGVDQPQHF.